The clone carrying this T cell receptor beta chain occurred many times. The data were taken from a study of low-dose radiotherapy and immunotherapy resistance in tumors. Study at large: Cohort 2 was treated with 1 Gy per fraction every two weeks, amounting to 13 Gy across 26 weeks. A dose of 300 mg of oral aspirin was taken by patients daily for four cycles from cycle 1 day 1. Priming of first-strand cDNA relied on TRAV- and TRBV-specific primers (covering alpha and beta chains).

Time point defined: before trial treatment. The TCRs were subjected to amplification over about 19 PCR cycles employing a constant-region primer in conjunction with a V-primer adapter. TCRdb ran MiXCR on the reads and lists one entry per CDR3 protein. The top ten clones hold 6.2% of a sample with about 50,000 distinct CDR3 sequences, about an eighth of them seen once. This sequence was found in a female donor with ovarian cancer. Sample: PBMCs, taken before treatment.

CDR3 residues: CASSLVSGTLGAQHF. In nucleotides, the CDR3 is TGTGCCAGCAGCTTAGTTTCGGGAACCTTAGGGGCCCAGCATTTT. The gene calls are TRBV7-9 and TRBJ1-5; D is perhaps TRBD1 (5 bases). Trimming cost V 1 base and J 11 bases, with 18 bases left between them. Germline V gene data show CDR1 as SEHNR and CDR2 as FQNEAQ (reference sequence). The CDR3 runs to 15 residues.